A selection of T cell receptor beta chains follows, all from one sample in a study of T-cell memory formation after mild COVID-19. Using its own MiXCR run on the 5' RACE reads, TCRdb lists one record per CDR3 protein. This sample has around 320,000 distinct CDR3 sequences; just under 20% occur once, and the top ten carry about 21%. The sequenced material came from PBMCs or a T cell subset sorted from them (not recorded which). All receptors come from a man younger than 30 who had mild COVID-19 (a few samples of this study predate the infection). Cell type and time point are not known. Each CDR3 is given with its conserved first and last residue.

J gene: TRBJ2-5
V gene: TRBV4-1
CDR3 protein: CASSQPGTEETQYF

J gene: TRBJ1-5
V gene: TRBV28
CDR3 protein: CASSPSGAHQPQHF

J gene: TRBJ1-2
V gene: TRBV6-1
CDR3 protein: CASSENGGSNYGYTF

J gene: TRBJ2-2
V gene: TRBV6-2/TRBV6-3
CDR3 protein: CASSTTIAGELFF

J gene: TRBJ2-3
V gene: TRBV5-8
CDR3 protein: CASSSSGGPERTDTQYF

J gene: TRBJ1-5
V gene: TRBV19
CDR3 protein: CASSAQGIQPQHF

J gene: TRBJ2-5
V gene: TRBV7-2
CDR3 protein: CASSPRPRGKETQYF

J gene: TRBJ1-5
V gene: TRBV29-1
CDR3 protein: CSVADGGAGQPQHF

J gene: TRBJ1-4
V gene: TRBV2
CDR3 protein: CASRGQLGEKLFF

J gene: TRBJ2-3
V gene: TRBV12-3/TRBV12-4
CDR3 protein: CASSWEDTQYF

J gene: TRBJ1-5
V gene: TRBV10-3
CDR3 protein: CAIRDRYNQPQHF

J gene: TRBJ2-3
V gene: TRBV4-3
CDR3 protein: CASSQRGGFGTDTQYF

J gene: TRBJ2-7
V gene: TRBV30
CDR3 protein: CAWHISSYEQYF

J gene: TRBJ1-5
V gene: TRBV6-1
CDR3 protein: CASSEPDRGQLYSNQPQHF

J gene: TRBJ2-1
V gene: TRBV2
CDR3 protein: CASSVYNEQFF

J gene: TRBJ1-4
V gene: TRBV5-1
CDR3 protein: CASSWGTGVNEKLFF

J gene: TRBJ1-6
V gene: TRBV7-9
CDR3 protein: CASSPMGYFPLHF

J gene: TRBJ1-5
V gene: TRBV9
CDR3 protein: CASSVTRIGGVEAYSNQPQHF

J gene: TRBJ2-7
V gene: TRBV5-1
CDR3 protein: CASSFGAYEQYF

J gene: TRBJ2-1
V gene: TRBV12-3/TRBV12-4
CDR3 protein: CASSRGSSYNEQFF

J gene: TRBJ1-3
V gene: TRBV7-2
CDR3 protein: CASSLSQPISGNTIYF

J gene: TRBJ1-1
V gene: TRBV7-3
CDR3 protein: CASSQSVGKTEAFF

J gene: TRBJ2-3
V gene: TRBV7-2
CDR3 protein: CASSLRTPQGVGDTQYF

J gene: TRBJ2-2
V gene: TRBV5-1
CDR3 protein: CASSFWDFNTGELFF

J gene: TRBJ2-1
V gene: TRBV7-3
CDR3 protein: CASSPLASGGNEQFF

J gene: TRBJ1-1
V gene: TRBV20-1
CDR3 protein: CSARIAGNTEAFF

J gene: TRBJ2-4
V gene: TRBV21-1
CDR3 protein: CASSKEAPAGRNIQYF

J gene: TRBJ2-2
V gene: TRBV7-6
CDR3 protein: CASRGLRGAGELFF

J gene: TRBJ2-4
V gene: TRBV6-6
CDR3 protein: CASIAGLLAKNIQYF

J gene: TRBJ2-1
V gene: TRBV27
CDR3 protein: CASSLRPALNEQFF

J gene: TRBJ1-1
V gene: TRBV6-5
CDR3 protein: CASSYRDDTEAFF

J gene: TRBJ1-3
V gene: TRBV5-1
CDR3 protein: CASSLEVQISGNTIYF

J gene: TRBJ2-4
V gene: TRBV20-1
CDR3 protein: CSRGRGNIQYF

J gene: TRBJ2-2
V gene: TRBV5-1
CDR3 protein: CASSLSPGSNTGELFF

J gene: TRBJ2-5
V gene: TRBV10-3
CDR3 protein: CAIRAGGQETQYF

J gene: TRBJ2-7
V gene: TRBV29-1
CDR3 protein: CSVEDSGDAPYF

J gene: TRBJ2-3
V gene: TRBV5-1
CDR3 protein: CASSLEQPVPPDTQYF

J gene: TRBJ1-5
V gene: TRBV2
CDR3 protein: CASKTGGQPQHF

J gene: TRBJ1-2
V gene: TRBV5-1
CDR3 protein: CASSLDGDPGGNYGYTF

J gene: TRBJ2-2
V gene: TRBV30
CDR3 protein: CAWSVQSRINLGTGELFF

J gene: TRBJ1-4
V gene: TRBV7-6
CDR3 protein: CASSSPKAGNPLEKLFF